The 7 T cell receptor beta chains below come from one sample, sequenced in a study of response to subunit inactivated influenza vaccine. TCRdb re-called the RT-PCR reads with MiXCR, one entry per CDR3 protein. The sample consists of hundreds of thousands of distinct CDR3 sequences, around 25% of them appearing once. Sequencing was performed on CD4+ T cells sorted from PBMCs, taken 4 to 6 days after vaccination. All receptors derive from a man aged 50 or older who received an inactivated influenza vaccine.

V is TRBV6-2 or TRBV6-3 and J is TRBJ1-4, with TRBD1 as a possible D gene (6 bases). Per the germline V gene, CDR1 is MNHEY and CDR2 is SVGEGT. This CDR3 comprises 13 residues. Trimming stripped 4 bases from V and 13 bases from J, with 16 bases between. CDR3 DNA sequence: TGTGCCAGCAGTTCGTCCCGGGACAAAAGACTGTTTTTT. Its protein is CASSSSRDKRLFF.

The CDR3 loop reads CSARRQMNTEAFF. The CDR3 nucleotides are TGCAGTGCTAGAAGACAAATGAACACTGAAGCTTTCTTT. The gene calls are TRBV20-1 and TRBJ1-1; D unresolved. The CDR3 is made up of 13 amino acids. Trimming left V 2 bases short and J 0 bases short, with 7 bases between. The germline V gene encodes CDR1 DFQATT and CDR2 SNEGSKA (reference sequence).

This clonotype was counted only a few times. The V call is TRBV4-2, the J call TRBJ2-7; the match to TRBD2 covers 13 bases. V shed 0 bases, J shed 10 bases, and the junction held 21 bases outside the gene matches. In germline, CDR1 is LGHNA, CDR2 YNFKEQ. The CDR3 has 20 amino acids. As DNA, the CDR3 is TGTGCCAGCAGCCAAGATCTAGGGACTAGCGGGGCCCCTACGAGGATTTCTCAGTACTTC. As protein: CASSQDLGTSGAPTRISQYF.

This clonotype has just a few counts. This sequence joins TRBV20-1 and TRBJ2-1; 10 bases line up with TRBD2. From germline, CDR1 is DFQATT and CDR2 SNEGSKA (reference sequence). V lost 2 bases, J lost 9 bases, and 7 bases stayed unmatched. The CDR3 loop spans 14 amino acids. The CDR3 reads CSARTSSGSSEQFF. The CDR3 DNA sequence: TGCAGTGCTAGAACCTCTAGCGGGAGCAGTGAGCAGTTCTTC.

The rearrangement uses TRBV2 and TRBJ2-3, with 8 nucleotides matching TRBD1. This CDR3 spans 13 amino acids. After removal of 6 bases from V and 4 bases from J, the junction contained 3 bases not matched to a gene. Germline V lookup: CDR1 SNHLY, CDR2 FYNNEI. CDR3 in DNA: TGTGCCAGCAGAGGACAGGGTCCAGATACGCAGTATTTT. Residues: CASRGQGPDTQYF.

V and J are TRBV29-1 and TRBJ2-1; 14 bases line up with TRBD2. The CDR3 length is 15 residues. CDR1 is SQVTM and CDR2 is ANQGSEA in the germline V gene. V lost 7 bases, J lost 6 bases, and 8 bases stayed unmatched. CDR3 DNA sequence: TGCAGCGCTATTCACGGGACTAGCGGGAGCAATGAGCAGTTCTTC. It translates to CSAIHGTSGSNEQFF.

This clonotype has more than one count but fewer than ten. This rearrangement joins TRBV28 to TRBJ2-2; TRBD1 or TRBD2 may be the D gene (5 bases each). CDR3 length equals 16 residues. Germline V gives CDR1 MDHEN, CDR2 SYDVKM. V was shortened by 8 bases and J by 1 base, with 17 bases between the two germline ends. CDR3 sequence: CASRAEWGRNTGELFF. The CDR3 DNA follows: TGTGCCAGCCGGGCCGAGTGGGGACGGAACACCGGGGAGCTGTTTTTT.